This TCR beta chain was sequenced for a study of quantifying T cell responses using KT2 cells. Study information: TCR alpha and beta constant-region primers primed reverse transcription of RNA.

The cDNA 3' end received a ligated oligonucleotide with a UMI. An equimolar mix of RC1.1 and RC1.2 primed the beta chain across TRBC1 and TRBC2. TCRdb fed the UMI-ligation and nested PCR reads into MiXCR, producing one record per CDR3 protein. Found here are just under 50,000 distinct CDR3 sequences, roughly 10% of them singletons; the top ten hold roughly a tenth. This clonotype came up a few times. CDR1 SQVTM and CDR2 ANQGSEA come from the germline V gene. Trimming took off 7 bases at V and 5 bases at J, with 8 bases between the two ends. This CDR3 has 11 amino acids. This clonotype was sampled from a human donor. The V call is TRBV29-1, the J call TRBJ1-4; a possible D gene is TRBD1 (5 bases). The sample taken for sequencing was PBMCs spiked with cells of the T cell clone KT2. DNA of the CDR3: TGCAGCGCTGGGGCGAATGAAAAACTGTTTTTT. It yields the protein CSAGANEKLFF.